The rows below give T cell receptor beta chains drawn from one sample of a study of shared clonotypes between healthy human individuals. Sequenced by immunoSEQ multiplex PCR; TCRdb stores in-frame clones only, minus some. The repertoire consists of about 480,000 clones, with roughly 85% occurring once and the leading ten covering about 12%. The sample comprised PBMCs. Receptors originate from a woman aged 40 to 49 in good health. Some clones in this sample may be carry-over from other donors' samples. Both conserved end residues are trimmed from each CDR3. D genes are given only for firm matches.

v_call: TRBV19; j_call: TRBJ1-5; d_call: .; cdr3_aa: ASSIDQNQPQH
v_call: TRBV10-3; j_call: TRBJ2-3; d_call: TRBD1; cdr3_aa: AISERGGTGGAWGGTDTQY
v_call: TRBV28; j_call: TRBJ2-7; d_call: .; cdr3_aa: ASSLRGAFTYEQY
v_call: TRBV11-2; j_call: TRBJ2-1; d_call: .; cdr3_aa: ASSLNQGYNEQF
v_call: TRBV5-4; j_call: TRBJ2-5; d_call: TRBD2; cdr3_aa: ASSLAGARQETQY
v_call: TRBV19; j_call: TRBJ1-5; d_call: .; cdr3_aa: ASSIRGGRGSNQPQH
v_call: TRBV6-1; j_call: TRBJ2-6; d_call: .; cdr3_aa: ATGSDSAGANVLT
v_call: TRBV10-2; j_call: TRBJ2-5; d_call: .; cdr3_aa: ASTGYQETQY
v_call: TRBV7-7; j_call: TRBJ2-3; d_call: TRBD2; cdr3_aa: ASSKGLAGSGDTQY
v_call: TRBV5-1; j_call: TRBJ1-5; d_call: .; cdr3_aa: ASSPDGTNQPQH
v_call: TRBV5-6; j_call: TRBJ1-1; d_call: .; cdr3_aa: ASSQTGLNTEAF
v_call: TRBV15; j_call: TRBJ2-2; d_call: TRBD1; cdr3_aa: ATRGRTGLNTGELF
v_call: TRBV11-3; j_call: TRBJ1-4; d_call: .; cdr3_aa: ASSQGPNNEKLF
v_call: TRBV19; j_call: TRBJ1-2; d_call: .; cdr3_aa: ASRAALHGYT
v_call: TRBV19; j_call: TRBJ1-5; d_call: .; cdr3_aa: ASNRWAKNQPQH
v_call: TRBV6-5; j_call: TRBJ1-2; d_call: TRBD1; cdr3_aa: ASRTTGQGAGYT
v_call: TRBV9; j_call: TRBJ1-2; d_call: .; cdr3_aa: ASSVASIGQTDYGYT
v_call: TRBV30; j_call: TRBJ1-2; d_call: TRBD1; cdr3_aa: AWSVQGTGGEFGYT
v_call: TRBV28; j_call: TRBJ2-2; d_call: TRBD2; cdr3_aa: ASSLLRETNTGELF
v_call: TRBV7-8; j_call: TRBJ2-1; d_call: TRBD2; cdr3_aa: ASRGLAGSYNEQF
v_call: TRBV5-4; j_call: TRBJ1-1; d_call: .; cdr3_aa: ASSSTSNTEAF
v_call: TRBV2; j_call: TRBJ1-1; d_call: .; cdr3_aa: ASSELGVERNTEAF
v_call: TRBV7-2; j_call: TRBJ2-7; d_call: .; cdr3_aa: ASSLAVLREQY
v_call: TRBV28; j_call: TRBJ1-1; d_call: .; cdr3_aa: ASSSAGVGAF
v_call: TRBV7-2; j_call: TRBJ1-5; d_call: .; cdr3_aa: ASSLEVPGVSSNQPQH
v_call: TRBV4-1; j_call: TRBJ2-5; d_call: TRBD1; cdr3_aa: ASSPTFGQGTETQY
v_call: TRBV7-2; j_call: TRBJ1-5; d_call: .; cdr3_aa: ASSFTSDQPQH
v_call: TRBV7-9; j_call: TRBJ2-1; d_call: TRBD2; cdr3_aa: ASSEPGGGRHEQF
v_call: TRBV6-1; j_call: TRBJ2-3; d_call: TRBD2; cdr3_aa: ASSDPSGRGDTQY
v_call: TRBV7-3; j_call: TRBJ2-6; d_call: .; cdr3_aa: ASSFGTPSGANVLT
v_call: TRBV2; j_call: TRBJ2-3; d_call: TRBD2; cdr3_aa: ASSEGTSGADTQY
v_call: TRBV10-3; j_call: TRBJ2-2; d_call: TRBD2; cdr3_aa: AISESRLAEDTGELF
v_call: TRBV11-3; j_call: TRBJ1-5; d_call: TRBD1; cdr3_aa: ASSPRQGVHSSNQPQH
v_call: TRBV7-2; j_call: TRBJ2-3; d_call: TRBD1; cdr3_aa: ASSWIPGQGARGTDTQY
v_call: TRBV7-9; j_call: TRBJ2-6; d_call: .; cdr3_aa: ASSLYPQGGANVLT
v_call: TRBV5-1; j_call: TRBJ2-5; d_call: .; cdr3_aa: ASSSGEGIETQY
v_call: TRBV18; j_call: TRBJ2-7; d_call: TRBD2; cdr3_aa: ASCRTSGSVDEQY
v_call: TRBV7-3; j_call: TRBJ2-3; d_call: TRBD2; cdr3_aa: ASSSRGDPTDTQY
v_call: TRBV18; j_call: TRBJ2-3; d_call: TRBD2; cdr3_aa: ASSRRLAGGPADTQY
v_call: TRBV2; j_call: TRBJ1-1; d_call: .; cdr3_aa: ASTPDSSWGTEAF
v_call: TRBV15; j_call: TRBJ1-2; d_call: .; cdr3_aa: ATSRGWGGYGYT
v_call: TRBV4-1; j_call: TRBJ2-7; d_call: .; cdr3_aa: ASSQSPGDRTYEQY
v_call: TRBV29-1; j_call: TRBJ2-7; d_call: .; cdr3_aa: SVVKPPYEQY
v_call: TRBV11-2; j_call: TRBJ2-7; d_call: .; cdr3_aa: ASPRAGHSYEQY
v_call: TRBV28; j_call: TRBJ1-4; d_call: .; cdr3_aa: ASSLGQGNEKLF